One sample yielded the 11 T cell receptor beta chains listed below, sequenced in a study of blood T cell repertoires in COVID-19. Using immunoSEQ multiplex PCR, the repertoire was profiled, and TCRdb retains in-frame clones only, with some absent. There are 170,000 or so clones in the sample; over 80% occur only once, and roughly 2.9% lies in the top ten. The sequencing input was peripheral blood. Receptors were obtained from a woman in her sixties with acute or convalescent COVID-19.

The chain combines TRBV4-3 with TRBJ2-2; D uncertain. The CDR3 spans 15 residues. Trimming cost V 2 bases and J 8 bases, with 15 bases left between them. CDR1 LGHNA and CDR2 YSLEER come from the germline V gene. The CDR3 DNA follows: TGCGCCAGCAGCCAAAACCCAGAATTCTTAGGGGAGCTGTTTTTT. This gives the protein CASSQNPEFLGELFF.

The CDR3 loop reads CASSLGQSSGNTIYF. The CDR3 region has the DNA TGTGCCAGCAGCCTTGGACAGAGCTCTGGAAACACCATATATTTT. V usage is TRBV6-5 and J usage is TRBJ1-3; D is possibly TRBD1 (6 bases). The CDR3 has 15 residues. The V end lost 6 bases, the J end lost 0 bases, and 12 bases lay between the germline ends. Germline-derived CDR1 and CDR2 are MNHEY and SVGAGI.

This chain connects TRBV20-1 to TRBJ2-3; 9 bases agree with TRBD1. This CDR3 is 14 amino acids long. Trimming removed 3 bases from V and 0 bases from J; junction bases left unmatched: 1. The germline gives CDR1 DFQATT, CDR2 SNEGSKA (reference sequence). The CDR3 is CSASGQGSTDTQYF. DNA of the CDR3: TGCAGTGCTAGTGGACAGGGGAGCACAGATACGCAGTATTTT.

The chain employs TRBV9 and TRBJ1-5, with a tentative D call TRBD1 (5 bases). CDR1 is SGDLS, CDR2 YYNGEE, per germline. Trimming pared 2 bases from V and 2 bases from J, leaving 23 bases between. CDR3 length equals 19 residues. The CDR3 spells CASSVYQGVGVQGNQPQHF. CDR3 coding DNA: TGTGCCAGCAGCGTTTACCAGGGTGTCGGTGTTCAAGGCAATCAGCCCCAGCATTTT.

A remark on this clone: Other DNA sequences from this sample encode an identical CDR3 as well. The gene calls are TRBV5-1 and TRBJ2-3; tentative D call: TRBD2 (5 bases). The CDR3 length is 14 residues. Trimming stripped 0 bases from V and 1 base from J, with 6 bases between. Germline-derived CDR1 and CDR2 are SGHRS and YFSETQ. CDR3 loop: CASSLAGGTDTQYF. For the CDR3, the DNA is TGCGCCAGCAGCTTGGCCGGGGGCACAGATACGCAGTATTTT.

DNA for the CDR3: TGCGCCAGCAGCTCACAGGGGCTGAACACTGAAGCTTTCTTT. As protein: CASSSQGLNTEAFF. The chain is built from TRBV5-1 and TRBJ1-1, with 7 bases identical to TRBD1. The CDR3 is 14 amino acids. The germline V gene has CDR1 SGHRS and CDR2 YFSETQ. V dropped 3 bases and J dropped 0; count of bases not matched to a gene: 2.

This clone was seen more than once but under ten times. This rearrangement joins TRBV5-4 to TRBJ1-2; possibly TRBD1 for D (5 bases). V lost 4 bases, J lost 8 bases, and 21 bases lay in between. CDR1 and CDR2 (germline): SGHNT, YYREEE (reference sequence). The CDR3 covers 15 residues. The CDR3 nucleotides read TGTGCCAGCAGCGTGGGCCTTGGAGGGGCATGGGGCTACACCTTC. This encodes CASSVGLGGAWGYTF.

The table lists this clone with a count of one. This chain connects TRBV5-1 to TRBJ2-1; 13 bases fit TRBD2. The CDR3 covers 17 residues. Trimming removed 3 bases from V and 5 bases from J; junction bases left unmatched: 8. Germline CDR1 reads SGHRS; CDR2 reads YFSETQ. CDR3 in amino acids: CASSSAPGLAGNNEQFF. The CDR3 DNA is TGCGCCAGCAGCTCGGCCCCGGGACTAGCGGGGAACAATGAGCAGTTCTTC.

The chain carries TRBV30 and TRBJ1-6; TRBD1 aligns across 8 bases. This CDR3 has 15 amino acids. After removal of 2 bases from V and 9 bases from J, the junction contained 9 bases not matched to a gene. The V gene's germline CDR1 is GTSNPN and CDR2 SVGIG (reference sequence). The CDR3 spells CAWSYRDRRSSPLHF. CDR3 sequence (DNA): TGTGCCTGGAGTTACCGGGACAGGAGAAGTTCACCCCTCCACTTT. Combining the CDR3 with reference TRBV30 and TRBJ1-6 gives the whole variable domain SQTIHQWPATLVQPVGSPLSLECTVEGTSNPNLYWYRQAAGRGLQLLFYSVGIGQISSEVPQNLSASRPQDRQFILSSKKLLLSDSGFYLCAWSYRDRRSSPLHFGNGTRLTVT.

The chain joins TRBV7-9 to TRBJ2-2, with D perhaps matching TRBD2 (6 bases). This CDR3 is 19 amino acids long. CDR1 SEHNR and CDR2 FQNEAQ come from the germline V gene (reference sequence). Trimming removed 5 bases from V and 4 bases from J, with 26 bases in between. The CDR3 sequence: CASSLQPRTSGHGTGELFF. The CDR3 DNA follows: TGTGCCAGCAGCCTACAGCCCCGGACAAGCGGGCATGGCACCGGGGAGCTGTTTTTT.

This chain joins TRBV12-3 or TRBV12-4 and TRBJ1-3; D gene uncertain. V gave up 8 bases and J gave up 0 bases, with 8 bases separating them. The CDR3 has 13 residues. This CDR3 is CASPVDSGNTIYF. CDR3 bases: TGTGCCAGCCCGGTAGACTCTGGAAACACCATATATTTT.